Listed here are 15 T cell receptor beta chains from one sample, sequenced in a study of beta chain features in type 1 diabetes. Every bit of the isolated RNA underwent reverse transcription, so sequencing read expressed TCRB transcripts. Assay: immunoSEQ multiplex PCR; the TCRdb copy retains only in-frame clones and omits some. The table lists around 70,000 clones, 49% of them singletons. Findings and limits, study-wide: TCRB CDR3s from Type 1 diabetes patients were moderately but significantly shorter in all four CD4+ subsets.

No antigens are known for them. The sample taken for sequencing was central memory CD4+ T cells from blood. These receptors were collected from a man younger than 45 with type 1 diabetes.

This clone has a handful of counts. Other nucleotide sequences from this sample produce the same CDR3. The chain uses TRBV30 and TRBJ1-1, with D hard to call. This CDR3 region has 11 residues. The V end lost 5 bases, the J end lost 1 base, and 5 bases lay between the germline ends. Germline values: CDR1 GTSNPN, CDR2 SVGIG (reference sequence). CDR3 in DNA: TGTGCCTGGGTTAAGAACACTGAAGCTTTCTTT. Residues: CAWVKNTEAFF.

Points on this clone: Other DNA sequences within the sample encode an identical CDR3. The chain recombines TRBV5-8 with TRBJ2-3; 12 bases are a match to TRBD2. V was pared by 4 bases and J by 4 bases, with 7 bases of the junction left unmatched. In germline, CDR1 is SGHTS, CDR2 YDEGEE. This CDR3 is built from 16 residues. The CDR3 DNA reads TGTGCCAGCAGCGCGGGGACTAGCGGGTGGGCAGATACGCAGTATTTT. Translated, it gives CASSAGTSGWADTQYF.

This clone was seen more than once but under ten times. The V and J genes are TRBV5-4 and TRBJ2-7; TRBD2 matches 7 bases. Germline V CDR1 and CDR2: SGHNT, YYREEE (reference sequence). Germline trimming cut 1 base from V and 7 bases from J; bases unmatched to any gene: 8. This CDR3 is built from 14 residues. Here the CDR3 DNA reads TGTGCCAGCAGCTTGAAAGGCCAGGGAGGGGAGCAGTACTTC. Translation gives CASSLKGQGGEQYF.

The sample holds one count of this clone. The chain is built from TRBV10-1 and TRBJ2-1; 7 bases are shared with TRBD2. Germline CDR1 reads WNHNN; CDR2 reads SYGVQD (reference sequence). The V and J ends lost 5 bases and 5 bases, in that order; junction bases with no gene match: 15. The CDR3 has 17 residues. The CDR3 loop is CASSPTGTGRVNNEQFF. The CDR3 DNA reads TGCGCCAGCAGTCCCACCGGGACTGGGAGGGTTAACAATGAGCAGTTCTTC.

V gene TRBV9 combines with J gene TRBJ1-3; D remains unclear. The length of the CDR3 is 16 residues. Germline loops: CDR1 SGDLS, CDR2 YYNGEE. V was cut by 5 bases and J by 0 bases, with 15 bases left in between. CDR3 residues: CASSRRGMGSGNTIYF. CDR3 DNA: TGTGCCAGCAGTCGTCGGGGAATGGGCTCTGGAAACACCATATATTTT. The full variable domain, its missing parts supplied by reference TRBV9 and TRBJ1-3, is DSGVTQTPKHLITATGQRVTLRCSPRSGDLSVYWYQQSLDQGLQFLIQYYNGEERAKGNILERFSAQQFPDLHSELNLSSLELGDSALYFCASSRRGMGSGNTIYFGEGSWLTVV.

This chain links TRBV4-1 with TRBJ1-2, with unresolved D. CDR3 length: 16 amino acids. Germline V gene data show CDR1 as MGHRA and CDR2 as YSYEKL. The V gene lost 4 bases and the J gene lost 0 bases, with 15 bases spanning the gap. CDR3 residues: CASSPPGALANYGYTF. The CDR3 nucleotides read TGCGCCAGCAGCCCTCCTGGAGCCCTAGCTAACTATGGCTACACCTTC.

This clone was picked up a small number of times. The chain has TRBV7-2 and TRBJ2-3; D ambiguous. This CDR3 is 13 amino acids long. Trimming stripped 3 bases from V and 9 bases from J, with 13 bases between. Germline V gives CDR1 SGHTA, CDR2 FQGNSA. The DNA of the CDR3 is TGTGCCAGCAGCTTCAAGACTGGTGACACGCAGTATTTT. Protein: CASSFKTGDTQYF.

The CDR3 here is CASSIGRDRQNTEAFF. DNA for the CDR3: TGTGCCAGTAGTATTGGCCGGGACAGGCAGAACACTGAAGCTTTCTTT. The chain is built from TRBV19 and TRBJ1-1; 8 bases fit TRBD1. CDR1 is LNHDA, CDR2 SQIVND, per germline (reference sequence). After removal of 3 bases from V and 1 base from J, the junction contained 7 bases not matched to a gene. CDR3 length: 16 amino acids.

This clone was detected only a few times. J is TRBJ1-1 and V is TRBV4-1, with 9 bases matching TRBD1. The V gene end was trimmed by 5 bases and the J gene end by 2 bases; junction bases not matched to a gene: 9. This CDR3 contains 16 residues. Germline-derived CDR1 and CDR2 are MGHRA and YSYEKL. The CDR3 nucleotides are TGCGCCAGCAGCAGATCCGGGACAGGGATTAACACTGAAGCTTTCTTT. Translation: CASSRSGTGINTEAFF.

The genes are TRBV5-4 and TRBJ1-2; 7 bases match TRBD1. V was clipped by 3 bases and J by 4 bases; unmatched bases: 3. The CDR3 is made up of 13 amino acids. Germline CDR1 is SGHNT and CDR2 is YYREEE (reference sequence). The CDR3 nucleotides read TGTGCCAGCAGCTATGGGACAGTCTATGGCTACACCTTC. This codes for CASSYGTVYGYTF.

The chain links TRBV19 to TRBJ2-3; maybe TRBD2 (5 bases). The CDR3 spans 14 residues. Germline V gene lookup returns CDR1 LNHDA and CDR2 SQIVND (reference sequence). Trimming shortened V by 8 bases and J by 5 bases, and 17 bases separated the two germline ends. For the CDR3, the DNA is TGTGCCAGTTCCTCTTACGGGGAACGAGATACGCAGTATTTT. It specifies CASSSYGERDTQYF.

This clone was observed a single time. The chain joins TRBV4-2 to TRBJ2-5; 15 bases map to TRBD2. The CDR3 contains 17 residues. Germline CDR1 LGHNA, CDR2 YNFKEQ. Trimming cost V 0 bases and J 4 bases; bases outside gene matches: 3. In DNA form, the CDR3 reads TGTGCCAGCAGCCAAGAGGGGACTAGCGGGAGGTCAGAGACCCAGTACTTC. It translates to CASSQEGTSGRSETQYF.

The chain recombines TRBV9 with TRBJ1-4, with D possibly matching TRBD1 (5 bases). The CDR3 runs to 14 residues. V lost 3 bases, J lost 0 bases, and 6 bases lay in between. Germline values: CDR1 SGDLS, CDR2 YYNGEE. The CDR3 spells CASSATATNEKLFF. CDR3 DNA sequence: TGTGCCAGCAGCGCGACAGCAACTAATGAAAAACTGTTTTTT.

This clone was counted only a few times. CDR3 sequence (DNA): TGCGCCAGCAGCCCCGGGACATTGGAGGATACGCAGTATTTT. This encodes CASSPGTLEDTQYF. This chain connects TRBV5-1 to TRBJ2-3; perhaps TRBD1 as D (6 bases). The ends were cut back, 4 bases at V and 6 bases at J, with 15 bases in the middle. The germline CDR1 and CDR2 sequences are SGHRS and YFSETQ. The CDR3 has 14 residues. Supplemented by reference TRBV5-1 and TRBJ2-3, the full variable domain reads KAGVTQTPRYLIKTRGQQVTLSCSPISGHRSVSWYQQTPGQGLQFLFEYFSETQRNKGNFPGRFSGRQFSNSRSEMNVSTLELGDSALYLCASSPGTLEDTQYFGPGTRLTVL.

In this sample, this clone turned up a few times. As DNA, the CDR3 is TGTGCCAGTAGTATAGCTCAGGGAACTGAAGCTTTCTTT. It is translated as CASSIAQGTEAFF. The rearrangement links TRBV19 to TRBJ1-1, with D perhaps matching TRBD1 (5 bases). This CDR3 has 13 amino acids. V shed 1 base and J shed 5 bases, with 8 bases lying between them. Germline CDR1 and CDR2: LNHDA and SQIVND (reference sequence).